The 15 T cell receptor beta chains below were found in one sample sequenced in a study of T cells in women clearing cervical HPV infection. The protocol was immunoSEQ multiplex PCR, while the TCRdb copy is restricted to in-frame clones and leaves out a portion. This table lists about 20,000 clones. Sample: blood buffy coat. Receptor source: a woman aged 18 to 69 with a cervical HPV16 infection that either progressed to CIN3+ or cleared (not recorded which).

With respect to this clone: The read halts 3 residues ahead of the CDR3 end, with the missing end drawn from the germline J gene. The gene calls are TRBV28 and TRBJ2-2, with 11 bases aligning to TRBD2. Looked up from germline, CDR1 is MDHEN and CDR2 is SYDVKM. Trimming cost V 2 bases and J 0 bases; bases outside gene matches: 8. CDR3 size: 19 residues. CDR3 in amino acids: CASSLRRTSGSSNTGELFF. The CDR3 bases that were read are TGTGCCAGCAGTTTAAGGCGGACTAGCGGGTCTTCGAACACCGGGGAG. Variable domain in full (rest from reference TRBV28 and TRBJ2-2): DVKVTQSSRYLVKRTGEKVFLECVQDMDHENMFWYRQDPGLGLRLIYFSYDVKMKEKGDIPEGYSVSREKKERFSLILESASTNQTSMYLCASSLRRTSGSSNTGELFFGEGSRLTVL.

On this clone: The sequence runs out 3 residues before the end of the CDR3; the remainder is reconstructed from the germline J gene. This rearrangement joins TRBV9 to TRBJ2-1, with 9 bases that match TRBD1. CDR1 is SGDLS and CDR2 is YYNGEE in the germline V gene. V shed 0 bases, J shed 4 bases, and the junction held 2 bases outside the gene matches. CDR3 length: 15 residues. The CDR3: CASSVDGQGYNEQFF. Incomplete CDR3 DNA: TGTGCCAGCAGCGTAGACGGACAGGGGTACAATGAG.

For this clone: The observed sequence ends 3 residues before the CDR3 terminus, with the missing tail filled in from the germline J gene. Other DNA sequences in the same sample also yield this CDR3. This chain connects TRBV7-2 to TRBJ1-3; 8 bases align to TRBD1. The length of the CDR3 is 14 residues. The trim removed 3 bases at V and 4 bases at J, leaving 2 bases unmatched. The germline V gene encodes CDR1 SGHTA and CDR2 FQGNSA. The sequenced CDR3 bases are TGTGCCAGCAGCTTCAGGGGGCTCGGAAACACC. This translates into CASSFRGLGNT. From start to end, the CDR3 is CASSFRGLGNTIYF. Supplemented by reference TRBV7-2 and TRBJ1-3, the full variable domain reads GAGVSQSPSNKVTEKGKDVELRCDPISGHTALYWYRQSLGQGLEFLIYFQGNSAPDKSGLPSDRFSAERTGGSVSTLTIQRTQQEDSAVYLCASSFRGLGNTIYFGEGSWLTVV.

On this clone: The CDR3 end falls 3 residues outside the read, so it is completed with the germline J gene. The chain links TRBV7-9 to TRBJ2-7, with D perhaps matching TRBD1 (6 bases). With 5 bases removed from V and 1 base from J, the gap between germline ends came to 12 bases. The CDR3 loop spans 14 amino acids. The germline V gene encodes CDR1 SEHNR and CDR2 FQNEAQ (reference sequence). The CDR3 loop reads CASSPYGTSYEQYF. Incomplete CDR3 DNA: TGTGCCAGCAGCCCCTACGGGACATCCTACGAG.

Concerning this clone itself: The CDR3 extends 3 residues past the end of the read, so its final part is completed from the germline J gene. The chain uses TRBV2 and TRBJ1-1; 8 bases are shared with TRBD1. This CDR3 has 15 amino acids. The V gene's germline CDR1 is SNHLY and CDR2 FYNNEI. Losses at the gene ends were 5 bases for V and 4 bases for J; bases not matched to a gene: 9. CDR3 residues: CASSQNGQGGTEAFF. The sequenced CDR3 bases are TGTGCCAGCAGTCAAAACGGACAGGGAGGCACTGAA.

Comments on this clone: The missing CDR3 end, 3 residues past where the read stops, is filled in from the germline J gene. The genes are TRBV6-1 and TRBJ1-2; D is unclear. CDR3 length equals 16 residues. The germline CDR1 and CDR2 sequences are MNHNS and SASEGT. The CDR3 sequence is CASSERKAASDNDYTF. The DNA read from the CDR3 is TGTGCCAGCAGTGAAAGGAAGGCAGCTTCTGACAATGAC.

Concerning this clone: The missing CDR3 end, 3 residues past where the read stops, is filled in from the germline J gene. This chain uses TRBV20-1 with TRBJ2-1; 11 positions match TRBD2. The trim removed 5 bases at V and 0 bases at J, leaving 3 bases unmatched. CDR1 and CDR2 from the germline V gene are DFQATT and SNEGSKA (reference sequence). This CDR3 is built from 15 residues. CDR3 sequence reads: CSAGLAGTSYNEQFF. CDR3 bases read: TGCAGTGCTGGACTAGCGGGCACCTCCTACAATGAG.

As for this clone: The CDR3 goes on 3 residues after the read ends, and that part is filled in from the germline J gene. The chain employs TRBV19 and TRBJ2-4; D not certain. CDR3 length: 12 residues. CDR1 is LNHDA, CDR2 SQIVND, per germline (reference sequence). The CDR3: CASSPQRDGQYF. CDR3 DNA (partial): TGTGCCAGTAGTCCACAACGTGATGGT.

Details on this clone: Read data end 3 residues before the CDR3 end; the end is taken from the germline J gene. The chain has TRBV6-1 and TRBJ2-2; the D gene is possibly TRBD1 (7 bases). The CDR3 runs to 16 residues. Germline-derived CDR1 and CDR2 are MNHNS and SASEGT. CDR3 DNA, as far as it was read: TGTGCCAGCAGTGAGCGGGGACAAAATCAGGGGGAAAAG. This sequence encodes CASSERGQNQGEK. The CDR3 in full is CASSERGQNQGEKLFF.

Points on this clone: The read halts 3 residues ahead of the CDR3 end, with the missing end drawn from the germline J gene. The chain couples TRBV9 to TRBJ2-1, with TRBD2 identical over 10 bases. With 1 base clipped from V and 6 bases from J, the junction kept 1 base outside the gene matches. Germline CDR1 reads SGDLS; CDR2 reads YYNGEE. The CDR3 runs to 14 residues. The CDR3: CASSVLAGVNEQFF. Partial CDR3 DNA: TGTGCCAGCAGCGTACTAGCGGGGGTCAATGAG.

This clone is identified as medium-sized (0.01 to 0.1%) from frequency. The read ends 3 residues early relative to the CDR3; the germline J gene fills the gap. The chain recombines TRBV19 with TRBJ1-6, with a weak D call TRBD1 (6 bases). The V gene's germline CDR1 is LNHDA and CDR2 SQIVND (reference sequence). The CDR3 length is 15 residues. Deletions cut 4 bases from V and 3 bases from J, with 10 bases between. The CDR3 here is CASSSPTGYNSPLHF. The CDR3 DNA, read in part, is TGTGCCAGTAGTAGTCCGACAGGCTATAATTCACCC.

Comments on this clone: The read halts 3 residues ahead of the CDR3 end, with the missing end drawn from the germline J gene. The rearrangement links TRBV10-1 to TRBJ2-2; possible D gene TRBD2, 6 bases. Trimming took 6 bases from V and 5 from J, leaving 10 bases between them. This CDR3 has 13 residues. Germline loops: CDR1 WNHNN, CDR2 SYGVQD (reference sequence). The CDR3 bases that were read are TGCGCCAGCAGCGGGACTGGAACCGGGGAG. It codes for CASSGTGTGE. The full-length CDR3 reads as CASSGTGTGELFF.

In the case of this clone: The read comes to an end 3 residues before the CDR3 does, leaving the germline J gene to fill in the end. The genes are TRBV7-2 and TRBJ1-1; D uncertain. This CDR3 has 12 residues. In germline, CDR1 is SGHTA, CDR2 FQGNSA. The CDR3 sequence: CASSADSYEAFF. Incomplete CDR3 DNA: TGTGCCAGCAGCGCCGATTCCTACGAG.

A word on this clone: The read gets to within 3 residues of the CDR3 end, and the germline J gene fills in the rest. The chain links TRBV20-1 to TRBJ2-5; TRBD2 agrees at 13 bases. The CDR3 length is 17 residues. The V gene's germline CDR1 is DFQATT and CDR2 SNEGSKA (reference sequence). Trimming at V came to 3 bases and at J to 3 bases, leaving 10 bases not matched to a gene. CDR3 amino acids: CSASFPGLAGRKETQYF. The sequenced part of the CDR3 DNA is TGCAGTGCTAGTTTCCCGGGACTAGCGGGGCGAAAAGAGACC.

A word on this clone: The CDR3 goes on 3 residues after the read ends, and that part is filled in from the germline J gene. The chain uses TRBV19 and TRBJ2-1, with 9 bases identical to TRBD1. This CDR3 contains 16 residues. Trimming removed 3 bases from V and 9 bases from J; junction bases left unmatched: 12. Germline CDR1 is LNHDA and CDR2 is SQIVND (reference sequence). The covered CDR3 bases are TGTGCCAGTAGTATGAGTCGGGGACAGGGAGTGGGTGAG. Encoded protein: CASSMSRGQGVGE. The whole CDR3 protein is CASSMSRGQGVGEQFF.